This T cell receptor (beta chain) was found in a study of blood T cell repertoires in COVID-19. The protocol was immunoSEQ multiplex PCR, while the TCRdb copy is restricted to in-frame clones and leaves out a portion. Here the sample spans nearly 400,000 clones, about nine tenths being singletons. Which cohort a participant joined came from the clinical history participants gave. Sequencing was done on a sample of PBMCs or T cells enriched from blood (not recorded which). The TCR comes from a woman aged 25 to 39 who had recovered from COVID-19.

The CDR3, as DNA: TGCAGTGCTAGTCTACTAGCGGGCGCCAAGGCTGCTACAGATACGCAGTATTTT. This codes for CSASLLAGAKAATDTQYF. This chain connects TRBV20-1 to TRBJ2-3; 9 positions match TRBD2. The CDR3 spans 18 residues. Germline CDR1 and CDR2: DFQATT and SNEGSKA (reference sequence). The ends lost 3 bases at V and 3 bases at J; junction bases unmatched: 16.